These T cell receptor beta chains were read from a single sample in a study of cytomegalovirus exposure and HLA in healthy donors. TCRdb keeps only in-frame clones here, not all; method: immunoSEQ multiplex PCR. The repertoire holds hundreds of thousands of clones, approximately 90% seen once, with approximately 2% in the top ten. The sequenced material came from PBMCs. These receptors were collected from a woman between 18 and 30 years old in good health and CMV-seronegative. CDR3s include the opening cysteine and the closing phenylalanine or tryptophan. A D gene is named only where the DNA matches it firmly. Size values are once, few and many counts, or a class for expanded clones, and some rows have none.

TRBV9	TRBJ2-1	TRBD2	-	TGTGCCAGCAGCCCCGGGGGGGCCAGCTCCTACAATGAGCAGTTCTTC	CASSPGGASSYNEQFF
TRBV10-3	TRBJ1-6	-	-	TGTGCCATCAAGGAGGCTCCCCTGAACTCCCCCCTCCACTTT	CAIKEAPLNSPLHF
TRBV6-1	TRBJ1-1	-	-	TGTGCCAGCAGTGACTTTAGTTGGGTAGGACAGAAGGACACTGAAGCTTTCTTT	CASSDFSWVGQKDTEAFF
TRBV5-4	TRBJ2-7	-	-	TGTGCCAGCAGCTTGGACGGGGGAGGAAAGGCCTACGAGCAGTACTTC	CASSLDGGGKAYEQYF
TRBV6-4	TRBJ1-6	TRBD1	-	TGTGCCAGCTCAACAGGGGCCAATTCCCCCCTCCACTTT	CASSTGANSPLHF
TRBV9	TRBJ2-3	TRBD2	once	TGTGCCAGCAGTGATCCGACTAGCGGGATCTCAGATACGCAGTATTTT	CASSDPTSGISDTQYF
TRBV7-3	TRBJ2-7	TRBD2	-	TGTGCCAGCAGCTTATCAGGCGGGGGGGCCTGGGAGCAGTACTTC	CASSLSGGGAWEQYF
TRBV7-7	TRBJ2-1	TRBD2	-	TGTGCTAGCAGCCTGCGAGCGGGGGCCTCCTACAATGAGCAGTTCTTC	CASSLRAGASYNEQFF
TRBV6-6	TRBJ1-2	-	once	TGTGCCAGCAGTCACAGCCCCCTCAGCCCCTATGGCTACACCTTC	CASSHSPLSPYGYTF
TRBV12-5	TRBJ2-5	-	-	TGTGCTAGTGGTTTTGCGCCGGGAAGCCTGGCGGGAGAGACCCAGTACTTC	CASGFAPGSLAGETQYF
TRBV7-8	TRBJ2-3	TRBD2	-	TGTGCCAGCAGCTTAAAAGCGGGAGGCACAGATACGCAGTATTTT	CASSLKAGGTDTQYF
TRBV5-1	TRBJ1-2	-	-	TGCGCCAGCAGCCCAGGTTGGGACTATGGCTACACCTTC	CASSPGWDYGYTF
TRBV13	TRBJ2-7	TRBD1	once	TGTGCCAGCACACCGGGACAGGCATCCTACGAGCAGTACTTC	CASTPGQASYEQYF
TRBV4-1	TRBJ2-2	-	-	TGCGCCAGCATGCAGGGAATGAACACCGGGGAGCTGTTTTTT	CASMQGMNTGELFF
TRBV7-9	TRBJ2-5	-	-	TGTGCCAGCAGCGCCTGGCGGGAAGCGGAGACCCAGTACTTC	CASSAWREAETQYF
TRBV5-6	TRBJ1-2	TRBD1	-	TGTGCCAGCAGCTTAGAGGACAGGGTCTACTATGGCTACACCTTC	CASSLEDRVYYGYTF
TRBV9	TRBJ1-2	TRBD1	once	TGTGCCAGCAGCCACCCTAGGACAGGCTCCTACGGCTACACCTTC	CASSHPRTGSYGYTF
TRBV9	TRBJ1-4	TRBD1	once	TGTGCCAGTTCGGGACAGGGGATCTTAAGGGAAAAACTGTTTTTT	CASSGQGILREKLFF
TRBV29-1	TRBJ2-5	-	-	TGCAGCGTCCCGACAATCCAAGAGACCCAGTACTTC	CSVPTIQETQYF
TRBV13	TRBJ1-2	-	-	TGTGCCAGCAGCTTAGAACGCGGGGCGCTGTCGGTTACCGATGGCTACACCTTC	CASSLERGALSVTDGYTF
TRBV4-1	TRBJ2-1	TRBD2	-	TGCGCCAGCAGCCAATCGACTAGCGGGGGGGCAATTGAGCAGTTCTTC	CASSQSTSGGAIEQFF
TRBV11-2	TRBJ2-7	TRBD1	-	TGTGCCAGCAGCTTAGCATGGACAGGTTACGAGCAGTACTTC	CASSLAWTGYEQYF
TRBV7-2	TRBJ1-5	-	-	TGTGCCAGCAGCTTAGTCCTCCTGAACAGGGTAAAGGGCGATCAGCCCCAGCATTTT	CASSLVLLNRVKGDQPQHF
TRBV4-1	TRBJ2-1	-	-	TGCGCCAGCAGCCAAGATGGCAGCGACAATGAGCAGTTCTTC	CASSQDGSDNEQFF
TRBV27	TRBJ2-3	TRBD2	-	TGTGCCAGCAGTCGCAGGACTAGCGGGACAGATACGCAGTATTTT	CASSRRTSGTDTQYF
TRBV4-1	TRBJ2-6	-	-	TGCGCCAGCAGCCCTAGATACTTAACTGGGGCCAACGTCCTGACTTTC	CASSPRYLTGANVLTF
TRBV9	TRBJ1-4	TRBD1	-	TGTGCCAGCAGCACGGGACAGGGCTCCACTAATGAAAAACTGTTTTTT	CASSTGQGSTNEKLFF
TRBV5-1	TRBJ2-5	TRBD1	once	TGCGCCAGCAGCTTGGGGGACAGGGGTAGAGAGACCCAGTACTTC	CASSLGDRGRETQYF
TRBV27	TRBJ1-2	-	-	TGTGCCACCACAAACAATATGGATGGCTACACCTTC	CATTNNMDGYTF
TRBV10-3	TRBJ1-3	-	-	TGTGCCATCAGTGAGTCGGGAGTCTCTGGAAACACCATATATTTT	CAISESGVSGNTIYF
TRBV25-1	TRBJ2-1	TRBD2	-	TGTGCCAGCAGTGAATGGCCGGGAGGGAATGAGCAGTTCTTC	CASSEWPGGNEQFF
TRBV13	TRBJ1-3	-	-	TGTGCCAGCAGCCTCTCTGGAAACACCATATATTTT	CASSLSGNTIYF
TRBV9	TRBJ2-1	TRBD2	-	TGTGCCAGCAGCGTAGAGTCGGGGGGACCTTACAATGAGCAGTTCTTC	CASSVESGGPYNEQFF
TRBV11-2	TRBJ2-7	-	-	TGTGCCAGCAGCCAATTTAGGGGACATCTCTACGAGCAGTACTTC	CASSQFRGHLYEQYF
TRBV10-2	TRBJ2-7	TRBD2	-	TGCGCCAGCAGTGAGTGGCTAGCGGCCGCGACAACAAACGAGCAGTACTTC	CASSEWLAAATTNEQYF